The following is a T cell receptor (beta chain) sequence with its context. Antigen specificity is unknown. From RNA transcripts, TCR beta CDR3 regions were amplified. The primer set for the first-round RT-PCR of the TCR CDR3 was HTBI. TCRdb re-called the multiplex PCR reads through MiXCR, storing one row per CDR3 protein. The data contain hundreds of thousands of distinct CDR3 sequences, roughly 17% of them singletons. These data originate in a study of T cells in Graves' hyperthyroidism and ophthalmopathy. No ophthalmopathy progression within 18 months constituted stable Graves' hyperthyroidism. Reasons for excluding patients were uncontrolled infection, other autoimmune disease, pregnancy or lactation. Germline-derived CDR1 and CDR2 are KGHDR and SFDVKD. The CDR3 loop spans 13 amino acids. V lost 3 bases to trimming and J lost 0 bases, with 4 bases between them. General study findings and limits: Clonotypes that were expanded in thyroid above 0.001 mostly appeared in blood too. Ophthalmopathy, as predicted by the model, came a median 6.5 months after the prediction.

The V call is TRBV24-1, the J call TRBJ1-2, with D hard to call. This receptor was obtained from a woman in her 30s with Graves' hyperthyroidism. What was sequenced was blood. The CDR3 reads CATSDKANYGYTF. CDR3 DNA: TGTGCCACCAGTGATAAAGCTAACTATGGCTACACCTTC.